Sequencing of this T cell receptor (beta chain) was carried out in a study of T cells in Graves' hyperthyroidism and ophthalmopathy (dated by TCRdb to about 2019). Regarding the complete study: Peripheral blood was collected at initial diagnosis, before any treatment. To identify TCR V-J signatures that set the groups apart, the researchers used a discovery cohort of 90 to 100 patients, made up of under 45 with Graves' ophthalmopathy and approximately 57 with stable Graves' hyperthyroidism. Prospective prediction of ophthalmopathy was tested in an independent validation cohort of approximately 18 hyperthyroidism patients and 17 patients who later progressed to ophthalmopathy. For training and testing, the approximately 97 patients in the discovery cohort were randomly divided in a 7:3 ratio. In about 6 Graves' hyperthyroidism patients, the study also compared T-cell repertoires from thyroid tissue with T-cell repertoires from blood. Once sampling was done, hyperthyroidism patients were given methimazole at a starting dose of 30 mg daily, whereas ophthalmopathy patients were given high-dose intravenous methylprednisolone. TCR Vbeta CDR3 sequencing of roughly 140 peripheral blood samples (more than 40 ophthalmopathy, 75 to 85 hyperthyroidism and some 17 progressor patients) is reported in the paper.

The TCR beta CDR3 regions were amplified from the RNA transcripts. The first round of RT-PCR for the TCR CDR3 was performed with the HTBI primer set and the Qiagen OneStep RT-PCR kit. Libraries were constructed in a second round of multiplex PCR, after which size selection and purification were carried out. Sequencing of the libraries was done on an Illumina HiSeq2000 using paired-end 100 bp reads. The original pipeline was this. SOAPnuke was used to process the raw data, throwing out any read that contained adapters or uncalled bases, had a mean Phred below 15, or lacked an exact constant-primer or identifier match. COPE v1.2.5 was used to merge high-quality paired reads, and clonotypes were defined as unique nucleotide sequences. MiTCR v1.1 was used to align clonotypes to the IMGT TRBV, TRBD and TRBJ reference segments. Analysis was restricted to V-J combinations with a frequency above 0.0001, which covered 99.2% of repertoires. A TCS score was defined as the ratio between F50 (clonal expansion) and ExV (chaos), using BLOSUM62-based TCRdist between CDR3 peptides within each V-J. Welch's t-statistics and random forest reduced around 510 V-J features to roughly 13, which were used in a naive Bayes classifier (R e1071). The public reads were reanalyzed by TCRdb: fastp trimming at Q25, MiXCR alignment, in-frame beta chains only. Rows are unified per CDR3 protein, each entry keeping the most common DNA and genes. What appears here as the V and J calls and clone size reflects TCRdb's work, not the paper's. Recorded for this sample are under 400,000 distinct CDR3 sequences; roughly 15% of them occurred a single time. 15% to 20% of the sample is taken by the ten largest.

Trimming at the junction amounts to 9 bases on V and 0 bases on J, and the germline ends lie 12 bases apart. CDR3 length: 14 amino acids, cysteine to phenylalanine. The only DNA kept is the CDR3, 42 bases in frame from the first base. The germline V gene (reference sequence) supplies CDR1 LGHDT and CDR2 YNNKEL. Ophthalmopathy patients had moderately to severely active disease, with a Clinical Activity Score of 3 or more, a NOSPECS grade of 4 or more, and a disease duration of less than 3 months. The study excluded patients with uncontrolled infections, other autoimmune diseases, pregnancy or lactation. Diagnoses were established on the basis of clinical symptoms, serum thyroxine and TRAb, thyroid ultrasound, and orbital computed tomography. PBMCs were isolated from 10 ml of fresh peripheral blood by Ficoll-Paque density gradient centrifugation. Trizol reagent was used to extract total RNA, and RNA quality was then checked on an Agilent 2100 Bioanalyzer.

What the research found in general, with its limitations: A model built on a 13 V-J signature distinguished ophthalmopathy from stable hyperthyroidism, reaching 87.88% sensitivity and about 81% specificity in cross-validation and 80%/75% in testing. Sample size was not statistically predetermined, and investigators were not blinded to group allocation. Most expanded thyroid clonotypes (frequency above 0.001) were also found in blood, which suggests that blood repertoires may mirror thyroid immune responses. In validation, the model predicted progression to ophthalmopathy a median of around 6.5 months before onset, with around 70% sensitivity and 72.22% specificity.

This clonotype was seen many times. The specificity of this receptor is unknown. Base qualities were left out, and no much larger clone turns up one base away. Sequenced sample: blood. This receptor was obtained from a woman aged 55-70 years with Graves' ophthalmopathy. The chain is encoded by TRBV3-1 joined to TRBJ2-1; the D gene cannot be resolved reliably. CDR3 sequence: CASSEVSSYNEQFF. The DNA is TGTGCCAGTTCAGAGGTCAGCTCCTACAATGAGCAGTTCTTC.